This T cell receptor beta chain emerged from a study of blood T cell repertoires in COVID-19. Study-level information: The study drew acute and convalescent COVID-19 samples from the United States, Italy and Spain.

The germline CDR1 and CDR2 sequences are MDHEN and SYDVKM. The CDR3 is 14 amino acids. The V gene lost 5 bases and the J gene lost 3 bases, with 14 bases spanning the gap. Profiled with immunoSEQ multiplex PCR; TCRdb holds only in-frame clones, not every one. The sample holds nearly 45,000 clones, 87% seen once. The origin of this receptor is a man between 40 and 49 years old with COVID-19, enrolled during active disease. Sequencing was performed on peripheral blood. V gene TRBV28 combines with J gene TRBJ2-7; a weak D match, TRBD2 (5 bases). For the CDR3, the DNA is TGTGCCAGCAGTCCCCTCGGGGTAGGCTACGAGCAGTACTTC. Residues: CASSPLGVGYEQYF. The full variable domain, with the rest looked up from reference TRBV28 and TRBJ2-7, is DVKVTQSSRYLVKRTGEKVFLECVQDMDHENMFWYRQDPGLGLRLIYFSYDVKMKEKGDIPEGYSVSREKKERFSLILESASTNQTSMYLCASSPLGVGYEQYFGPGTRLTVT.